This T cell receptor beta chain was sequenced during a study of blood T cell repertoires in COVID-19. Study overall: Some COVID-19 samples were acute and others convalescent; all came from the United States, Italy and Spain. T cells, B-cell-depleted T cells, or PBMCs supplied cDNA or gDNA.

In the source study's methods: Quantification of nucleated cells was approximated via reference gene primer amplification. Clones were read by immunoSEQ multiplex PCR, and TCRdb kept only the in-frame ones, dropping some. For V, J and clone size, that table is used; D and trimming come from the DNA. The table includes more than 90,000 clones, around 80% detected once. CDR1 LNHNV and CDR2 YYDKDF come from the germline V gene (reference sequence). J was trimmed by 2 bases and V by 6 bases; bases with no gene match: 4. The CDR3 is 15 residues long. The TCR sequence derives from a man in his sixties with acute or convalescent COVID-19. The sequencing input was peripheral blood. The rearrangement joins TRBV15 to TRBJ2-1, with 10 bases that match TRBD2. CDR3 in amino acids: CATRASGSTYNEQFF. DNA for the CDR3: TGTGCCACCAGGGCTAGCGGGAGCACCTACAATGAGCAGTTCTTC.